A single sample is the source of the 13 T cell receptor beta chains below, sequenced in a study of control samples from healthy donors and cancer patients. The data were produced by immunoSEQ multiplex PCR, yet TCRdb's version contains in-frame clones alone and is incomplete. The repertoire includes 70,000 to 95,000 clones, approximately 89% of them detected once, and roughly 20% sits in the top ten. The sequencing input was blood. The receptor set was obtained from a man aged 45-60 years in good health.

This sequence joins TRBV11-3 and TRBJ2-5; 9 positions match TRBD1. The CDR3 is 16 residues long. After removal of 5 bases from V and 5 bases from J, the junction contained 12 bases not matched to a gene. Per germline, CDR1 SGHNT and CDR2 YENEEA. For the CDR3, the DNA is TGTGCCAGCAGCCTCGGGACAGGGCAGGGCTGGGAGACCCAGTACTTC. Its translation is CASSLGTGQGWETQYF.

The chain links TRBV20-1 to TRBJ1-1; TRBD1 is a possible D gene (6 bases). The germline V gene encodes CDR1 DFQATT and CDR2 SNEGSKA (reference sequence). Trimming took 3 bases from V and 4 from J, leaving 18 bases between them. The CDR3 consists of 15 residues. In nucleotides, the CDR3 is TGCAGTGCTAGTCGCACAGCAGCGGGGGCCACTGAAGCTTTCTTT. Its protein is CSASRTAAGATEAFF.

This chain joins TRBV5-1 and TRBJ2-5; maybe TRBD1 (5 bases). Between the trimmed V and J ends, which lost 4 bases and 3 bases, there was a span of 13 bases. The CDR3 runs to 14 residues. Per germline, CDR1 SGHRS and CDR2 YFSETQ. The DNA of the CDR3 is TGCGCCAGCAGCAGGGGCTTCAACGAAGAGACCCAGTACTTC. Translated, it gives CASSRGFNEETQYF. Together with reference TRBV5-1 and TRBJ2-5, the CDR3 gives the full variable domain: KAGVTQTPRYLIKTRGQQVTLSCSPISGHRSVSWYQQTPGQGLQFLFEYFSETQRNKGNFPGRFSGRQFSNSRSEMNVSTLELGDSALYLCASSRGFNEETQYFGPGTRLLVL.

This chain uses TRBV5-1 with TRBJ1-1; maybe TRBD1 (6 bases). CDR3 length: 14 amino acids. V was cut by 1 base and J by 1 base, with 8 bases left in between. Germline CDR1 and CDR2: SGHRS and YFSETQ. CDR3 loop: CASSLRGGNTEAFF. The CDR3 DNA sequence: TGCGCCAGCAGCTTGCGAGGGGGGAACACTGAAGCTTTCTTT.

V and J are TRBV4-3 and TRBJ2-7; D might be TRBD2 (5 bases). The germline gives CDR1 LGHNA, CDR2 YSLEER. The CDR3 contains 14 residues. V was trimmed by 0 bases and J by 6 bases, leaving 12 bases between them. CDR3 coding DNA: TGCGCCAGCAGCCAAGACGGGGTGCGTGGCGAGCAGTACTTC. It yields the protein CASSQDGVRGEQYF.

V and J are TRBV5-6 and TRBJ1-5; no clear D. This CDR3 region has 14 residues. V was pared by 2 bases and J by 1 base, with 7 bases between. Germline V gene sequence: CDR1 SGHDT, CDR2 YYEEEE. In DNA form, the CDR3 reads TGTGCCAGCAGCTTTGGTTTCAGCAATCAGCCCCAGCATTTT. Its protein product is CASSFGFSNQPQHF. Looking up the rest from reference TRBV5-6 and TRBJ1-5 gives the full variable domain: DAGVTQSPTHLIKTRGQQVTLRCSPKSGHDTVSWYQQALGQGPQFIFQYYEEEERQRGNFPDRFSGHQFPNYSSELNVNALLLGDSALYLCASSFGFSNQPQHFGDGTRLSIL.

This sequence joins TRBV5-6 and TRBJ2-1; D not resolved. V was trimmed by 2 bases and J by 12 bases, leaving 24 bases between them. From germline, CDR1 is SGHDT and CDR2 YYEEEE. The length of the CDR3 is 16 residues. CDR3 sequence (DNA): TGTGCCAGCAGCTTCAGGTTTGTGGGTGCCTACCTCGGGCAGTTCTTC. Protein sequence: CASSFRFVGAYLGQFF. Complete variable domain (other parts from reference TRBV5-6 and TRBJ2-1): DAGVTQSPTHLIKTRGQQVTLRCSPKSGHDTVSWYQQALGQGPQFIFQYYEEEERQRGNFPDRFSGHQFPNYSSELNVNALLLGDSALYLCASSFRFVGAYLGQFFGPGTRLTVL.

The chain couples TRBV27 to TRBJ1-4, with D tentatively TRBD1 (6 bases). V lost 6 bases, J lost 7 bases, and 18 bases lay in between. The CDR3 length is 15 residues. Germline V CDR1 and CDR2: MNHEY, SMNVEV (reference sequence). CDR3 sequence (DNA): TGTGCCAGCAGCTCTTCGACAGGTCAACGTGAAAAACTGTTTTTT. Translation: CASSSSTGQREKLFF.

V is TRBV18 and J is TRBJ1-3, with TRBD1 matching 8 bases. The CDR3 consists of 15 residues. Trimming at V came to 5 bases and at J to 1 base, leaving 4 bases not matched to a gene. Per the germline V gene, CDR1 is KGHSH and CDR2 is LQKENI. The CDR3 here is CASSSDRGSGNTIYF. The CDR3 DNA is TGTGCCAGCTCATCCGACAGGGGTTCTGGAAACACCATATATTTT.

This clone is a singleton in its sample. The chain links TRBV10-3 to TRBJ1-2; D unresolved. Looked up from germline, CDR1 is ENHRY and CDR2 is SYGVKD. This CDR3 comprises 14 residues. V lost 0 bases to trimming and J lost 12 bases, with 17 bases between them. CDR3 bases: TGTGCCATCAGTGAGTCGAGCGGGGATTTTAGGCACACCTTC. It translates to CAISESSGDFRHTF.

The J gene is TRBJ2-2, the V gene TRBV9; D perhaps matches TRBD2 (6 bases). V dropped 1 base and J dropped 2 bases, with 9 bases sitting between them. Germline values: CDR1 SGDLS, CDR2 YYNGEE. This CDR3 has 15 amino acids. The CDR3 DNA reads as TGTGCCAGCAGCGTATTGGGACTCAACACCGGGGAGCTGTTTTTT. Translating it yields CASSVLGLNTGELFF.

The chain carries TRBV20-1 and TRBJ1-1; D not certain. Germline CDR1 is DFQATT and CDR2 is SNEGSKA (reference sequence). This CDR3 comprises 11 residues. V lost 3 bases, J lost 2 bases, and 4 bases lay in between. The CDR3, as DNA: TGCAGTGCTAGCTCAAACACTGAAGCTTTCTTT. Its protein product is CSASSNTEAFF.

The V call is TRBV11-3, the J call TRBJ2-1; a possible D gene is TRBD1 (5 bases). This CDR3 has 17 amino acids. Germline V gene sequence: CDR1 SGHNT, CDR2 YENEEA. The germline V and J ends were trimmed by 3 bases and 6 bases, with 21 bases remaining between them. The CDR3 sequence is CASSFRSFGREGNEQFF. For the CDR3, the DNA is TGTGCCAGCAGCTTTCGATCGTTCGGCAGGGAAGGCAATGAGCAGTTCTTC.